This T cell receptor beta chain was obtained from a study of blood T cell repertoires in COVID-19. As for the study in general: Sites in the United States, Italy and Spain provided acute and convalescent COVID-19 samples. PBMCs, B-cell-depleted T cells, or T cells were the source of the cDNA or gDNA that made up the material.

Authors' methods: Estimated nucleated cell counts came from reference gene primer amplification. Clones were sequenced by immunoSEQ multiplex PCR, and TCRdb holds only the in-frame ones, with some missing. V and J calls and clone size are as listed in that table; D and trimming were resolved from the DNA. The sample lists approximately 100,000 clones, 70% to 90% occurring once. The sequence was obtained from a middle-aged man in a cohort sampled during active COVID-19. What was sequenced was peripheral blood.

CDR3 sequence reads: CSVSSGGDEQFF. The CDR3 DNA follows: TGCAGCGTTTCTAGCGGGGGTGACGAGCAGTTCTTC. This sequence joins TRBV29-1 and TRBJ2-1, with 10 bases identical to TRBD2. Looked up from germline, CDR1 is SQVTM and CDR2 is ANQGSEA. CDR3 length: 12 residues. Losses at the gene ends were 5 bases for V and 10 bases for J; bases not matched to a gene: 5.